This TCR beta chain derives from a study of identical twins. Whole-study results and caveats: It was out-of-frame TCR alpha sharing in monozygotic twins that models underestimated. Cord blood's abundant beta clonotypes had fewer insertions, unlike memory repertoires.

Only a few counts were recorded for this clonotype. Its antigen is as yet unknown. TCRdb re-derived calls from the 5' RACE reads in MiXCR, one entry per CDR3 protein. The table has 690,000 or so distinct CDR3 sequences, over 8.5% seen once. CDR1 is MDHEN, CDR2 SYDVKM, per germline. V lost 3 bases and J lost 9, with 15 bases in between. This CDR3 comprises 14 residues. This sample also belongs to another study, concerning yellow fever vaccine responses in identical twins.

The chain joins TRBV28 to TRBJ2-1; perhaps TRBD2 as D (5 bases). The origin of this receptor is a woman under 30 in good health. The specimen sequenced was PBMCs. The CDR3 DNA reads as TGTGCCAGCAGTTTTTGGGTAGCGCTGCCTGAGCAGTTCTTC. This sequence encodes CASSFWVALPEQFF. The complete variable domain, with remaining parts taken from reference TRBV28 and TRBJ2-1, reads DVKVTQSSRYLVKRTGEKVFLECVQDMDHENMFWYRQDPGLGLRLIYFSYDVKMKEKGDIPEGYSVSREKKERFSLILESASTNQTSMYLCASSFWVALPEQFFGPGTRLTVL.